Below, one T cell receptor (beta chain) is given with its context. Its antigen is undetermined. Germline values: CDR1 SGHNT, CDR2 YENEEA. V lost 1 base and J lost 6, with 13 bases in between. This CDR3 is built from 14 residues. Primers included in the PCR were 60 Vbeta and 13 Jbeta primers. Using immunoSEQ multiplex PCR, the repertoire was profiled, and TCRdb retains in-frame clones only, with some absent. The sample table sets out around 130,000 clones. This specimen comes from a study of cytomegalovirus exposure and HLA in healthy donors. Study summary: T cells numbering around 180 million yielded around 120 million unique TCR beta sequences in an earlier analysis.

General study results and limits: Later examination showed HLA-associated TCR beta chains had greater clonal expansion than equally common others.

This chain links TRBV11-3 with TRBJ2-7, with D possibly matching TRBD1 (5 bases). The clonotype comes from a woman aged 55-70 years in good health and CMV-seronegative. The specimen sequenced was PBMCs. CDR3 loop: CASSLAGMAAEQYF. The DNA of the CDR3 is TGTGCCAGCAGCTTAGCAGGGATGGCTGCCGAGCAGTACTTC.